This T cell receptor (beta chain) was obtained from a study of shared clonotypes between healthy human individuals. Study results and caveats: Richness estimates generally favored naive over memory subsets. The four-donor shared clonotypes exceeded non-shared clonotypes in generation probability, with non-shared ones scoring lower.

With 5 bases clipped from V and 1 base from J, the junction kept 4 bases outside the gene matches. The CDR3 has 14 amino acids. Germline V gene sequence: CDR1 SGHTA, CDR2 FQGNSA. Profiling relied on immunoSEQ multiplex PCR, and the TCRdb table lists in-frame clones only, not all of them. This table has some 2.4 million clones, approximately 93% appearing once. Donors comprised only Caucasian adults living in Nashville, Tennessee. A word on this clone: Its antigen is unidentified.

The chain combines TRBV7-2 with TRBJ1-1; 7 nucleotides agree with TRBD1. Sequenced material: naive CD4+ T cells from PBMCs. Regarding subset: CD45RA+ positively selected. This receptor was identified in a man younger than 30 in good health. Some clones in this sample may be carry-over from other donors' samples. The CDR3 reads CASSRGQSNTEAFF. DNA for the CDR3: TGTGCCAGCAGCCGGGGACAGTCGAACACTGAAGCTTTCTTT.